The 9 T cell receptor beta chains below come from one sample, sequenced in a study of blood T cells in healthy people across ages. Sample-barcoded 5' priming and a J-beta primer mix drove a second PCR of about 6 to 12 cycles. TCRdb ran MiXCR on the 5' RACE reads and lists one entry per CDR3 protein. The sample lists under 2,000,000 distinct CDR3 sequences; 49% were seen once. Sequenced input: blood. These receptors all stem from a woman aged 40 to 55 in good health.

This clonotype has just a few counts. V is TRBV12-3 or TRBV12-4 and J is TRBJ2-3, with 8 bases identical to TRBD2. The ends lost 5 bases at V and 2 bases at J; junction bases unmatched: 6. This CDR3 comprises 15 residues. The CDR3 spells CASSPSSGHTDTQYF. In DNA form, the CDR3 reads TGTGCCAGCAGTCCCTCTAGCGGGCACACAGATACGCAGTATTTT.

This clonotype was seen a handful of times. The V call is TRBV20-1, the J call TRBJ1-2; D is unresolved. V lost 1 base and J 4 bases, leaving 13 bases between the germline ends. Germline V gene sequence: CDR1 DFQATT, CDR2 SNEGSKA (reference sequence). The CDR3 is made up of 14 amino acids. The CDR3 loop reads CSARVGAEVYGYTF. In DNA form, the CDR3 reads TGCAGTGCTAGAGTCGGTGCAGAAGTCTATGGCTACACCTTC.

J is TRBJ2-7 and V is TRBV12-3 or TRBV12-4; D is undetermined. Trimming removed 5 bases at V and 0 bases at J, with 8 bases between. This CDR3 comprises 13 residues. This CDR3 reads CASSPVLSYEQYF. The CDR3 DNA sequence: TGTGCCAGCAGTCCCGTCCTCTCCTACGAGCAGTACTTC.

V is TRBV20-1 and J is TRBJ1-4; D is perhaps TRBD1 (5 bases). Germline CDR1 DFQATT, CDR2 SNEGSKA (reference sequence). The CDR3 covers 12 residues. Between the trimmed V and J ends, which lost 5 bases and 4 bases, there was a span of 8 bases. The CDR3 loop reads CSAQGFNEKLFF. CDR3 bases: TGCAGTGCTCAGGGTTTTAATGAAAAACTGTTTTTT.

The V gene is TRBV29-1, the J gene TRBJ1-2; D gene uncertain. V was pared by 7 bases and J by 0 bases, with 15 bases between. This CDR3 is built from 14 residues. The germline CDR1 and CDR2 sequences are SQVTM and ANQGSEA. In nucleotides, the CDR3 is TGCAGCGCCCATGTCCCCTCCCCTAACTATGGCTACACCTTC. It codes for CSAHVPSPNYGYTF. The full variable domain, in which reference TRBV29-1 and TRBJ1-2 provide the parts outside the CDR3, is SAVISQKPSRDICQRGTSLTIQCQVDSQVTMMFWYRQQPGQSLTLIATANQGSEATYESGFVIDKFPISRPNLTFSTLTVSNMSPEDSSIYLCSAHVPSPNYGYTFGSGTRLTVV.

This clonotype was picked up a small number of times. The V gene is TRBV20-1, the J gene TRBJ1-2; a possible D gene is TRBD1 (5 bases). This CDR3 has 12 amino acids. With 5 bases removed from V and 4 bases from J, the gap between germline ends came to 11 bases. The V gene's germline CDR1 is DFQATT and CDR2 SNEGSKA (reference sequence). CDR3 DNA sequence: TGCAGTGCTGCCGAGGGGAGCTATGGCTACACCTTC. Its translation is CSAAEGSYGYTF.

The genes are TRBV28 and TRBJ2-5, with a weak D call TRBD2 (6 bases). Germline V lookup: CDR1 MDHEN, CDR2 SYDVKM. This CDR3 contains 13 residues. With 9 bases removed from V and 6 bases from J, the gap between germline ends came to 17 bases. CDR3 sequence: CASHTSPVKTQYF. In DNA, the CDR3 is TGTGCCAGTCATACTAGCCCCGTTAAGACCCAGTACTTC.

The table lists this clonotype with a count of one. The chain links TRBV29-1 to TRBJ2-1; 8 bases are shared with TRBD1. Germline V gene data show CDR1 as SQVTM and CDR2 as ANQGSEA. The CDR3 totals 12 residues. The V segment lost 7 bases and the J segment 5 bases; nucleotides outside the gene matches: 4. CDR3 residues: CSADRGNNEQFF. The CDR3 DNA sequence: TGCAGCGCTGACAGGGGAAACAATGAGCAGTTCTTC.

The CDR3 DNA is TGCAGTGCTAGAGACCAGGACAGGAACACTGAAGCTTTCTTT. This translates into CSARDQDRNTEAFF. The chain has TRBV20-1 and TRBJ1-1, with TRBD1 as a possible D gene (6 bases). Germline V lookup: CDR1 DFQATT, CDR2 SNEGSKA (reference sequence). The CDR3 covers 14 residues. Trimming stripped 0 bases from V and 1 base from J, with 9 bases between.